Below, 2 T cell receptor beta chains from the same sample are listed, as sequenced in a study of control samples from healthy donors and cancer patients. Some clones are missing from TCRdb's copy, which holds only in-frame ones; the method was immunoSEQ multiplex PCR. Of some 200,000 clones listed, about 94% were seen once; the top ten hold approximately 1.5%. The sequencing input was blood. These receptor sequences come from a man in his fifties or sixties in good health.

As to this clone: At one end, the junction sequence differs from germline, possibly due to a read error. The V call is TRBV6-2 or TRBV6-3, the J call TRBJ2-2, with D possibly being TRBD1 or TRBD2 (5 bases each). The CDR3 runs to 19 residues. Germline CDR1 reads MNHEY; CDR2 reads SVGEGT. The CDR3 loop reads CAGSTTPWGTDSNTGELFF. In DNA, the CDR3 is TGTGCCGGCAGCACCACCCCTTGGGGGACCGATTCGAACACCGGGGAGCTGTTTTTT.

This clone was picked up a small number of times. This chain connects TRBV19 to TRBJ1-2, with a tentative D call TRBD1 (5 bases). Deletions cut 1 base from V and 4 bases from J, with 19 bases between. The CDR3 covers 17 residues. Germline V lookup: CDR1 LNHDA, CDR2 SQIVND (reference sequence). CDR3 nucleotide sequence: TGTGCCAGTAGTATAGTTGGGGCAGGAGAAAGAAGCTATGGCTACACCTTC. Translated: CASSIVGAGERSYGYTF.